The present TCR beta chain was sequenced within a study of neurological immune-mediated disorders. The study, taken as a whole, reports: The level of TCR clonal expansion was highest in patients with HTLV-1-associated myelopathy and lowest in multiple sclerosis, where it fell below the level seen in healthy controls.

Volunteers from a blood bank in Maryland, USA, constituted the healthy controls. Unsorted libraries were prepared from 2 million PBMCs held at -80 C. The cDNA was generated by 5'RACE with 10-nucleotide random UMIs. Via MiXCR, TCRdb re-called the 5' RACE reads, giving one row per CDR3 protein. The sample carries about 16,000 distinct CDR3 sequences, roughly 21% recorded once. This clonotype was counted at least ten times. Its antigen is unidentified. The receptor was isolated from a man in his fifties or sixties in good health. Sequenced: PBMCs.

The CDR3 reads CASSRGGATEAFF. Here the CDR3 DNA reads TGCGCCAGCTCCCGAGGGGGGGCCACTGAAGCTTTCTTT. The chain is built from TRBV5-1 and TRBJ1-1; possible D gene TRBD1, 6 bases. Germline V gene lookup returns CDR1 SGHRS and CDR2 YFSETQ. With 7 bases removed from V and 4 bases from J, the gap between germline ends came to 14 bases. The CDR3 is 13 residues long. The complete variable domain, with remaining parts taken from reference TRBV5-1 and TRBJ1-1, reads KAGVTQTPRYLIKTRGQQVTLSCSPISGHRSVSWYQQTPGQGLQFLFEYFSETQRNKGNFPGRFSGRQFSNSRSEMNVSTLELGDSALYLCASSRGGATEAFFGQGTRLTVV.